This record concerns one T cell receptor (beta chain) sequence. The trim removed 10 bases at V and 3 bases at J, leaving 5 bases unmatched. The CDR3 is 14 residues long. CDR1 and CDR2 from the germline V gene are MDHEN and SYDVKM. cDNA came from about 0.51 to 1 ug RNA primed by random hexamers. immunoSEQ multiplex PCR amplified TCR beta CDR3 across 54 Vbeta, 13 Jbeta. TCRdb re-analysed the immunoSEQ multiplex PCR reads in MiXCR, keeping a single row per CDR3 protein. Counted here are roughly 190,000 distinct CDR3 sequences, over 85% occurring once; the ten biggest clones make up 0.085% to 0.13%. These data originate in a study of CD8 T cells in Susac syndrome.

Sample: CD4+ T cells from PBMCs. The V and J genes are TRBV28 and TRBJ2-1; 11 nucleotides agree with TRBD2. This clonotype originated in a human donor in good health. This CDR3 reads CATVSGGDYNEQFF. The CDR3 nucleotides are TGTGCCACGGTTAGCGGGGGGGACTACAATGAGCAGTTCTTC.